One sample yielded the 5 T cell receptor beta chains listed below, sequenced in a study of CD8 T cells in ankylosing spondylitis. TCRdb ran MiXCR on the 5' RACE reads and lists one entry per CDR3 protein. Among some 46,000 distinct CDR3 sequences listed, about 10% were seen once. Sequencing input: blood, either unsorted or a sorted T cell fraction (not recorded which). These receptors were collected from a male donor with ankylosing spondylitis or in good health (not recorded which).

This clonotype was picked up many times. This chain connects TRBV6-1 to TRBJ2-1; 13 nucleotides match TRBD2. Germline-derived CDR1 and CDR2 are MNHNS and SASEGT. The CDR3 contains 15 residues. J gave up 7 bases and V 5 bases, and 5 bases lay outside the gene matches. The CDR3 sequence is CASSLLLAGGNEQFF. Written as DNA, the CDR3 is TGTGCCAGCAGTCTCTTACTAGCGGGGGGGAATGAGCAGTTCTTC.

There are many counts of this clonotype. The CDR3 here is CSAREGDPYQETQYF. The CDR3 DNA reads TGCAGTGCTAGAGAGGGGGACCCCTACCAAGAGACCCAGTACTTC. This sequence joins TRBV20-1 and TRBJ2-5; D possibly uses TRBD1 or TRBD2 (5 bases each). Trimming stripped 0 bases from V and 0 bases from J, with 11 bases between. Germline V gene lookup returns CDR1 DFQATT and CDR2 SNEGSKA (reference sequence). This CDR3 has 15 amino acids.

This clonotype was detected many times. The CDR3 DNA sequence: TGCAGCGTTGCCCGGGGGGGCCTAAGCGGGGAGCTGTTTTTT. Translation: CSVARGGLSGELFF. This chain connects TRBV29-1 to TRBJ2-2; 8 nucleotides align to TRBD2. V was clipped by 4 bases and J by 7 bases; unmatched bases: 8. Germline CDR1 and CDR2: SQVTM and ANQGSEA. The CDR3 contains 14 residues.

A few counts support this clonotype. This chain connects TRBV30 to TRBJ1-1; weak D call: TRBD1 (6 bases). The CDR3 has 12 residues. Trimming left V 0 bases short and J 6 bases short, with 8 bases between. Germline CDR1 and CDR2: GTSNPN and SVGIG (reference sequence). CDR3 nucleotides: TGTGCCTGGAGTGTAAGGGGGGCTGAAGCTTTCTTT. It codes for CAWSVRGAEAFF.

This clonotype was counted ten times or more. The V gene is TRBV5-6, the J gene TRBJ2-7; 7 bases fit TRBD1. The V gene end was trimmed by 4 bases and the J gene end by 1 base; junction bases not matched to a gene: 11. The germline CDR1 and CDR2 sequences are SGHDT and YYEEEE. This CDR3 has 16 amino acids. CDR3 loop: CASSPIQGRWSYEQYF. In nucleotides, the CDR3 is TGTGCCAGCAGCCCCATACAGGGGCGCTGGTCCTACGAGCAGTACTTC.